This T cell receptor beta chain was recorded in a study of blood T cell repertoires in COVID-19 (TCRdb year 2020). A note on the overall study: Collaborator samples came from the United States, Italy and Spain and covered acute and convalescent phases of COVID-19. The prospective study material was composed of cDNA or gDNA derived from T cells, B-cell-depleted T cells, or PBMCs. Where available, HLA class I and class II types were taken from metadata supplied by the sample provider and were not determined by assay-based typing. The samples were drawn from the first 160 participants of the ongoing ImmuneRACE study and from about 1,200 subjects provided by 6 global collaborators. Deeply sampled blood TCRbeta repertoires from subjects exposed to, actively infected with, or recovered from COVID-19 were included in the dataset. Sample metadata almost always included a de-identified subject ID, COVID-19 status, age in years and sex. The repertoires were released in a freely available public database meant as a resource for research on the immune response to SARS-CoV-2.

Study-wide conclusions, independent of this receptor: How much clinical and demographic metadata was included differed by source and by participant, and the metadata was provided uncurated.

TCRbeta CDR3 regions were amplified from genomic DNA using the immunoSEQ Assay, a bias-controlled multiplex PCR. The paper's processing steps were these. The number of nucleated cells in each sample was estimated by amplification of reference gene primers within the assay. To quantify the absolute abundance of each unique TCRbeta CDR3 rearrangement, sequence reads were collapsed and filtered. For each sample, productive Simpson clonality was calculated by taking the square root of Simpson's diversity index across productive rearrangements. As stored in TCRdb, this immuneACCESS dataset retains in-frame rearrangements with V and J assigned. A fraction of the clones does not appear; measured against another copy, unresolved V genes explain less than half of the discrepancy, and the remainder lacks a known reason. D and trimming were read from the DNA, whereas the V and J calls and clone size are those reported in that table. The sample yields 400,000 to 500,000 clones; nearly 90% were counted once. The ten largest clones represent approximately 1.5% of the sample.

Enrolling through a virtual design, the prospective study's participants ranged in age from about 18 to 89 years and lived across roughly 23 United States geographic areas. To assign participants to cohorts, the prospective study relied on clinical history that participants themselves reported in a screening survey and a study questionnaire. A participant counted as exposed if, within 2 weeks of entering the study, that participant had been in contact with someone who had a PCR-confirmed or clinician-diagnosed COVID-19 case. Mobile phlebotomists in the prospective study collected whole blood, serum and a nasopharyngeal or oropharyngeal swab from every participant. Over a roughly two-month period, participants in the prospective study had the option of providing additional blood draws and questionnaires. Before DNA extraction, prospective study blood samples were shipped either frozen or at room temperature.

The table lists this clone with a few counts. The clone's antigen remains unknown. One base away there is no much larger clone; base qualities are not given. The CDR3, cysteine through phenylalanine, is 14 amino acids long. The kept DNA is CDR3 alone, 42 bases in frame from the first base. After removal of 6 bases from V and 5 bases from J, the junction retains 7 bases not matched to a gene. From a lookup of the germline V gene, CDR1 and CDR2 are MDHEN and SYDVKM. Sequenced input: PBMCs or T cells enriched from blood (not recorded which). The source is a woman younger than 35 who had been exposed to COVID-19. The V gene is TRBV28 and the J gene is TRBJ2-4; 7 middle bases align to TRBD1. The sequenced DNA: TGTGCCAGCAGCCCAGGGGGTGAGGAAAACATTCAGTACTTC. Translation gives CASSPGGEENIQYF.